The clone carrying this T cell receptor (beta chain) was picked up a small number of times. This sample was taken from a study of human T cells and chemical hapten exposure. TCRdb reprocessed the RACE reads via MiXCR and lists one record per CDR3 protein. Among roughly 110,000 distinct CDR3 sequences listed, roughly an eighth were seen once. The time point: pre-sensitization, week 0. Treatment specified: therapeutic diphenylcyclopropenone sensitization with weekly scalp DPC. The CDR3 sequence is 14 residues long. Trimming cost V 6 bases and J 7 bases, with 16 bases left between them. The chain couples TRBV12-3 or TRBV12-4 to TRBJ2-1; tentatively, D is TRBD1 (5 bases). The clonotype originates from a woman aged 45-65 years with alopecia areata. Some clones in this sample may be carry-over from other donors' samples. The material was whole blood, obtained in connection with sensitization to the hapten diphenylcyclopropenone (DPC). The CDR3 nucleotides read TGTGCCAGCAGCTCCAGTTCCCAGGGTAATGAGCAGTTCTTC. It translates to CASSSSSQGNEQFF.